One TCR beta chain is described in this entry. These data are taken from a study of T cell responses to AZD1222 COVID-19 vaccine. TCRdb's table, derived via immunoSEQ multiplex PCR, lists solely in-frame clones and lacks some. The sample consists of 100,000 to 150,000 clones, approximately 90% of them appearing once. The specimen comprised peripheral blood, sampled on day 0 of AZD1222 vaccination. The TCR sequence derives from an adult in good health.

The CDR3 DNA follows: TGTGCCAGCGGGACGTATCGGGGCTATGGCTACACCTTC. Residues: CASGTYRGYGYTF. The gene calls are TRBV27 and TRBJ1-2, with D maybe TRBD1 (5 bases). With 8 bases removed from V and 4 bases from J, the gap between germline ends came to 14 bases. The CDR3 loop spans 13 amino acids. Germline V CDR1 and CDR2: MNHEY, SMNVEV (reference sequence).